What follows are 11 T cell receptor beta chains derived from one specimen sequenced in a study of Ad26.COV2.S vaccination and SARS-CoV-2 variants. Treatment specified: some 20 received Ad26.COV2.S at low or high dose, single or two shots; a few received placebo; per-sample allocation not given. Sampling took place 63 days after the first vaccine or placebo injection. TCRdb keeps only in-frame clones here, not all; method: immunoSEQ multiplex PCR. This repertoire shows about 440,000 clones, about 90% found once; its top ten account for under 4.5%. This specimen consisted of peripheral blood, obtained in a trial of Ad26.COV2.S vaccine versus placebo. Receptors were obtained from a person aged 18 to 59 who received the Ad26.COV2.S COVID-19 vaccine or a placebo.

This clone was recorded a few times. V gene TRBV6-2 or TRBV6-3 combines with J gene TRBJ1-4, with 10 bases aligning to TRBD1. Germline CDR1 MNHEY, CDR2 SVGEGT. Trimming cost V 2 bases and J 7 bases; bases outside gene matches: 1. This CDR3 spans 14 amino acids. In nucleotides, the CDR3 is TGTGCCAGCAGTTACCGGGACAGGGGTGAAAAACTGTTTTTT. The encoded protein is CASSYRDRGEKLFF.

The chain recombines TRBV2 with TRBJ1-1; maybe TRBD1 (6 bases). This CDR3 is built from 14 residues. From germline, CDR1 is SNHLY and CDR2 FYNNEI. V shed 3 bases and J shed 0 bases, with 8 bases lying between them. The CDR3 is CASSEWTVNTEAFF. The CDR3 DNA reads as TGTGCCAGCAGTGAGTGGACAGTGAACACTGAAGCTTTCTTT.

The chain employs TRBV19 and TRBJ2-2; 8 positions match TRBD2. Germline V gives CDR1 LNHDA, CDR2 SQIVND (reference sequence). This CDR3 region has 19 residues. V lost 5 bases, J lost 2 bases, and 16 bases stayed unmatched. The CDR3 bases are TGTGCCAGTAGTCCATGGAAACTAGCGGATTCATCAAACACCGGGGAGCTGTTTTTT. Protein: CASSPWKLADSSNTGELFF.

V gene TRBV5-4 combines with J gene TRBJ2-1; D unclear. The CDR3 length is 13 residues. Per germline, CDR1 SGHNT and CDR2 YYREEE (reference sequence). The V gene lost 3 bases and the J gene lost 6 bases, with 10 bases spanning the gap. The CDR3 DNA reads TGTGCCAGCAGCTATCCTTCAGTCAATGAGCAGTTCTTC. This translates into CASSYPSVNEQFF.

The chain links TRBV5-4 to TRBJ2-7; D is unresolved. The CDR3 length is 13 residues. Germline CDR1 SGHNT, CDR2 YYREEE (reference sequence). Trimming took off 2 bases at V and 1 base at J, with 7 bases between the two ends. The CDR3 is CASSFVGSYEQYF. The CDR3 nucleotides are TGTGCCAGCAGCTTTGTCGGATCCTACGAGCAGTACTTC.

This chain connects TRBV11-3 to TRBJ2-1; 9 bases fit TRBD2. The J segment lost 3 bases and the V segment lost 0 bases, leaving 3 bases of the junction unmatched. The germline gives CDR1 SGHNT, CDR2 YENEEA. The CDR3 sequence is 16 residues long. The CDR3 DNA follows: TGTGCCAGCAGCTTAGATGTGACTAGCGGCTACAATGAGCAGTTCTTC. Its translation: CASSLDVTSGYNEQFF.

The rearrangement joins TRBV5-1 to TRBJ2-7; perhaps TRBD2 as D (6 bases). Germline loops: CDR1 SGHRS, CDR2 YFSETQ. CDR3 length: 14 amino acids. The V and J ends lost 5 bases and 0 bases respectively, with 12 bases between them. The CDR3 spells CASRGLADSYEQYF. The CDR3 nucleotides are TGCGCCAGCAGGGGCTTAGCGGACTCCTACGAGCAGTACTTC.

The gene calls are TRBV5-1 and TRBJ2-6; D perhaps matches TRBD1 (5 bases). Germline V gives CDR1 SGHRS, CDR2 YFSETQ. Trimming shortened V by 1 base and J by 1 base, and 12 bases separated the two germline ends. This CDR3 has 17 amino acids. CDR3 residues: CASSLSRQGSGANVLTF. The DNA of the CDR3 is TGCGCCAGCAGCTTGAGTCGGCAGGGTTCTGGGGCCAACGTCCTGACTTTC.

CDR3 DNA sequence: TGTGCCACCTCAAGACTAGCGGGAGCCTACGAGCAGTACTTC. This translates into CATSRLAGAYEQYF. The chain recombines TRBV27 with TRBJ2-7; TRBD2 agrees at 12 bases. The CDR3 spans 14 residues. V shed 10 bases and J 2 bases; nucleotides not matched to a gene: 6. CDR1 is MNHEY, CDR2 SMNVEV, per germline (reference sequence).

The CDR3 region has the DNA TGCGCCAGCAGCCAAGAAACAGTAGCCAAAAACATTCAGTACTTC. It is translated as CASSQETVAKNIQYF. The chain recombines TRBV4-1 with TRBJ2-4; D remains unclear. Trimming shortened V by 0 bases and J by 0 bases, and 6 bases separated the two germline ends. Looked up from germline, CDR1 is MGHRA and CDR2 is YSYEKL. The CDR3 is 15 amino acids.

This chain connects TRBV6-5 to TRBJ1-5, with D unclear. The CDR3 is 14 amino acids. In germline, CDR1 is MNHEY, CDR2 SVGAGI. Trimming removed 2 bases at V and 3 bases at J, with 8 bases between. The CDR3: CASSYSRYNQPQHF. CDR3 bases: TGTGCCAGCAGTTACAGCCGGTACAATCAGCCCCAGCATTTT.